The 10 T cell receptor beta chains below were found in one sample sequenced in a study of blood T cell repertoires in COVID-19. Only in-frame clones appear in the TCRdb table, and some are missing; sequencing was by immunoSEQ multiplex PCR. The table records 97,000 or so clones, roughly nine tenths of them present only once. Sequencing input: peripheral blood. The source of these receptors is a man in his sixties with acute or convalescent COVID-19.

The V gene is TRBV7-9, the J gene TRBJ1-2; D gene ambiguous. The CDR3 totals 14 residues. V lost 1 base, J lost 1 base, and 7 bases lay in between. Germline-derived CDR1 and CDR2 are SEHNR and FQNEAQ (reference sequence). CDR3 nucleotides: TGTGCCAGCAGCTTAGACCCACTTAACTATGGCTACACCTTC. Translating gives CASSLDPLNYGYTF.

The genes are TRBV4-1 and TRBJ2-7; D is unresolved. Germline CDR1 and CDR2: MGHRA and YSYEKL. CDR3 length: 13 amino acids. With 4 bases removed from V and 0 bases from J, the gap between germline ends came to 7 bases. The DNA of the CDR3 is TGCGCCAGCAGCCCCCCAGGCTCCTACGAGCAGTACGTC. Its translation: CASSPPGSYEQYV.

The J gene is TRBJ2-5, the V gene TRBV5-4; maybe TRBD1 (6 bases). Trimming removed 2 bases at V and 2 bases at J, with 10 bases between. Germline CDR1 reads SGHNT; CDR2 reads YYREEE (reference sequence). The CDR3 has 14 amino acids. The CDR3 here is CASSFGQGQETQYF. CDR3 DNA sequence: TGTGCCAGCAGCTTCGGGCAGGGGCAAGAGACCCAGTACTTC.

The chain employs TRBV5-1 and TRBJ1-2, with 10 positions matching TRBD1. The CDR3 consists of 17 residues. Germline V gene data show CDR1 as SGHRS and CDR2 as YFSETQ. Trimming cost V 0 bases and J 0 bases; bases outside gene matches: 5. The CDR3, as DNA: TGCGCCAGCAGCTTGGCCTGGGGGACAGGGGCTAACTATGGCTACACCTTC. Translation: CASSLAWGTGANYGYTF.

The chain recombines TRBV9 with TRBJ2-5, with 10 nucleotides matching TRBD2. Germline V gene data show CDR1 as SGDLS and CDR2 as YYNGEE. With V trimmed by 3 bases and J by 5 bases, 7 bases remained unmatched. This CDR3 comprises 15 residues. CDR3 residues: CASSAGASGGETQYF. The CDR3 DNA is TGTGCCAGCAGCGCTGGTGCTAGCGGGGGCGAGACCCAGTACTTC.

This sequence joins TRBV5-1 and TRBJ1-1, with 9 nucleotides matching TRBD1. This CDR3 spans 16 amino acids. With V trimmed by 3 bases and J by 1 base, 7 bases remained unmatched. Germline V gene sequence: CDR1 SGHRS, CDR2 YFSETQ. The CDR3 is CASSYGQGTPNTEAFF. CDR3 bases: TGCGCCAGCAGCTACGGACAGGGGACACCGAACACTGAAGCTTTCTTT.

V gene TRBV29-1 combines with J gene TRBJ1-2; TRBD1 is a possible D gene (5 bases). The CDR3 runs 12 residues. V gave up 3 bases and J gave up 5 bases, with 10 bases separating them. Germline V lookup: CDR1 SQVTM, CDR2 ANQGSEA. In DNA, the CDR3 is TGCAGCGTTGACAGGGCCTGGTATGGCTACACCTTC. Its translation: CSVDRAWYGYTF.

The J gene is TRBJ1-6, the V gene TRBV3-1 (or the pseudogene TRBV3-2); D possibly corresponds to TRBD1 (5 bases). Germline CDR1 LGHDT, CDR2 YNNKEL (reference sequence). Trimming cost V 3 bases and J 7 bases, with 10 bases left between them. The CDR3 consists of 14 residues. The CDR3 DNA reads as TGTGCCAGCAGCCACAGCGCAGGGAATTCACCCCTCCACTTT. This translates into CASSHSAGNSPLHF.

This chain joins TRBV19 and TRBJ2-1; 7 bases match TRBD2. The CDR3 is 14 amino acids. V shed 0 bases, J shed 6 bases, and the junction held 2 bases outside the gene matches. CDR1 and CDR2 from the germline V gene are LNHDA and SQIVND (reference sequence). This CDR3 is CASSIDGGGNEQFF. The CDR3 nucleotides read TGTGCCAGTAGTATAGATGGCGGGGGCAATGAGCAGTTCTTC.

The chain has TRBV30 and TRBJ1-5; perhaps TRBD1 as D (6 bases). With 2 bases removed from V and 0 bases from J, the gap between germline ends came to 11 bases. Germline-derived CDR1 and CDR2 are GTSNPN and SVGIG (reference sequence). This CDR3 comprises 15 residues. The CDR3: CAWSLGQYSNQPQHF. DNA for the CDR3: TGTGCCTGGAGTCTCGGACAGTATAGCAATCAGCCCCAGCATTTT.